This is a list of T cell receptor beta chains from one sample in a study of metastatic and nonmetastatic thyroid tumors. Using MiXCR, TCRdb re-called clones from the PCR reads. The data show approximately 32,000 clones, over 12% seen once. The sequencing sample was made of blood. These receptor sequences come from a male donor with papillary thyroid cancer or a benign thyroid nodule (not recorded which). Some clones in this sample may be carry-over from other donors' samples. CDR3s include the opening cysteine and the closing phenylalanine or tryptophan. The D gene is left open where the match is weak. Clone size, where shown, is once, few, many, or a class for clones that have expanded.

size: many; D: -; length: 14; J: TRBJ1-1; V: TRBV6-1; CDR3: CASSYERENTEAFF; DNA: TGTGCCAGCAGTTATGAACGGGAGAACACTGAAGCTTTCTTT
size: many; D: TRBD2; length: 14; J: TRBJ2-1; V: TRBV12-3/TRBV12-4; CDR3: CASRSGLGLIEQFF; DNA: TGTGCCAGCAGATCGGGACTAGGACTTATTGAGCAGTTCTTC
size: many; D: TRBD1; length: 12; J: TRBJ1-2; V: TRBV19; CDR3: CATMDRGDGYTF; DNA: TGTGCCACTATGGACAGGGGGGATGGCTACACCTTC
size: many; D: -; length: 15; J: TRBJ1-5; V: TRBV28; CDR3: CASSYGPYSNQPQHF; DNA: TGTGCCAGCAGTTATGGACCTTATAGCAATCAGCCCCAGCATTTT
size: many; D: -; length: 13; J: TRBJ1-5; V: TRBV6-4; CDR3: CASSVRENQPQHF; DNA: TGTGCCAGCAGCGTCAGGGAAAACCAGCCCCAGCATTTT
size: medium-sized; D: -; length: 14; J: TRBJ1-6; V: TRBV6-2/TRBV6-3; CDR3: CASSYGSSGSPLHF; DNA: TGTGCCAGCAGTTACGGCAGCTCTGGATCACCCCTCCACTTT
size: many; D: -; length: 15; J: TRBJ2-5; V: TRBV7-2; CDR3: CASSLAGAPQETQYF; DNA: TGTGCCAGCAGCTTAGCGGGAGCACCCCAAGAGACCCAGTACTTC
size: -; D: -; length: 13; J: TRBJ1-1; V: TRBV20-1; CDR3: CSARTGKKTEAFF; DNA: TGCAGTGCTAGAACTGGAAAGAAAACTGAAGCTTTCTTT
size: many; D: -; length: 14; J: TRBJ2-2; V: TRBV29-1; CDR3: CSPLGQVNTGELFF; DNA: TGCAGCCCCCTCGGGCAGGTGAACACCGGGGAGCTGTTTTTT
size: -; D: TRBD1; length: 17; J: TRBJ2-2; V: TRBV11-2; CDR3: CASSYTRTGVYAGELFF; DNA: TGTGCCAGCAGCTACACCCGGACAGGGGTCTACGCCGGGGAGCTGTTTTTT
size: -; D: TRBD2; length: 15; J: TRBJ2-3; V: TRBV6-2/TRBV6-3; CDR3: CASNSTSGRSNTQYF; DNA: TGTGCCAGCAATTCGACAAGCGGGAGGAGCAATACGCAGTATTTT
size: -; D: TRBD1; length: 15; J: TRBJ1-6; V: TRBV7-3; CDR3: CASSHTGTGNSPLHF; DNA: TGTGCCAGCAGCCATACCGGGACAGGGAATTCACCCCTCCACTTT
size: many; D: TRBD1; length: 15; J: TRBJ2-1; V: TRBV27; CDR3: CASSHGTGRDNEQFF; DNA: TGTGCCAGCAGTCATGGGACAGGGAGGGACAATGAGCAGTTCTTC
size: many; D: -; length: 13; J: TRBJ2-5; V: TRBV15; CDR3: CATSRDQRETQYF; DNA: TGTGCCACCAGCAGAGATCAGAGGGAGACCCAGTACTTC
size: many; D: -; length: 12; J: TRBJ2-5; V: TRBV19; CDR3: CASSLARETQYF; DNA: TGTGCCAGCTCCTTAGCTAGGGAGACCCAGTACTTC
size: many; D: TRBD2; length: 16; J: TRBJ2-3; V: TRBV14; CDR3: CASSQVPGGSTDTQYF; DNA: TGTGCCAGCAGCCAAGTCCCCGGGGGGTCCACAGATACGCAGTATTTT
size: few; D: -; length: 13; J: TRBJ2-7; V: TRBV30; CDR3: CAGMGLALAEQYF; DNA: TGTGCCGGGATGGGGTTAGCCCTCGCCGAGCAGTACTTC
size: -; D: -; length: 12; J: TRBJ2-3; V: TRBV10-3; CDR3: CATGQSTDTQYF; DNA: TGTGCCACCGGACAGAGCACAGATACGCAGTATTTT
size: many; D: TRBD2; length: 14; J: TRBJ2-7; V: TRBV2; CDR3: CASSGGGLDYEQYF; DNA: TGTGCCAGCAGCGGCGGAGGACTAGACTACGAGCAGTACTTC
size: many; D: -; length: 13; J: TRBJ2-7; V: TRBV24-1; CDR3: CATSDREVYEQYF; DNA: TGTGCCACCAGTGACAGGGAAGTCTACGAGCAGTACTTC
size: -; D: -; length: 14; J: TRBJ2-2; V: TRBV18; CDR3: CASSPSGPAGELFF; DNA: TGTGCCAGCTCACCATCCGGACCGGCCGGGGAGCTGTTTTTT
size: many; D: -; length: 15; J: TRBJ2-7; V: TRBV4-3; CDR3: CASSQVVGVTYEQYF; DNA: TGCGCCAGCAGCCAAGTGGTAGGGGTGACCTACGAGCAGTACTTC
size: many; D: TRBD1; length: 15; J: TRBJ2-1; V: TRBV28; CDR3: CASSLFDRGHNEQFF; DNA: TGTGCCAGCAGCTTATTCGACAGGGGTCACAATGAGCAGTTCTTC
size: many; D: -; length: 14; J: TRBJ1-1; V: TRBV27; CDR3: CASSLLPLNTEAFF; DNA: TGTGCCAGCAGTTTATTGCCTCTGAACACTGAAGCTTTCTTT
size: many; D: -; length: 13; J: TRBJ2-7; V: TRBV7-3; CDR3: CASSLSLASEQYF; DNA: TGTGCCAGCAGCTTGAGTCTAGCTTCCGAGCAGTACTTC
size: many; D: -; length: 15; J: TRBJ1-2; V: TRBV20-1; CDR3: CSARDPGTNVYGYTF; DNA: TGCAGTGCTAGAGACCCCGGGACAAATGTTTATGGCTACACCTTC
size: -; D: TRBD2; length: 16; J: TRBJ2-3; V: TRBV4-2; CDR3: CASSQSGTSVTDTQYF; DNA: TGTGCCAGCAGCCAATCCGGGACTAGCGTCACAGATACGCAGTATTTT